Here is one TCR beta chain with its context. Participants had their cohort set by participant-reported clinical history. This table comes from immunoSEQ multiplex PCR, and its TCRdb copy is limited to in-frame clones, with some not included. The sample has some 200,000 clones, 75% to 90% seen once. V lost 6 bases, J lost 6 bases, and 12 bases stayed unmatched. Germline CDR1 reads MDHEN; CDR2 reads SYDVKM. The CDR3 length is 16 residues. This specimen comes from a study of blood T cell repertoires in COVID-19. Study at large: Samples taken during acute and convalescent COVID-19 were collected in the United States, Italy and Spain. The cDNA or gDNA used as material had been derived from T cells, B-cell-depleted T cells, or PBMCs.

The TCR sequence derives from a woman between 18 and 29 years old who had recovered from COVID-19. Sequencing was performed on PBMCs or T cells enriched from blood (not recorded which). This sequence joins TRBV28 and TRBJ2-7; the match to TRBD1 covers 12 bases. CDR3 protein: CASSGRRDRGRSEQYF. The CDR3 DNA reads as TGTGCCAGCAGCGGTCGTCGGGACAGGGGGCGATCCGAGCAGTACTTC.